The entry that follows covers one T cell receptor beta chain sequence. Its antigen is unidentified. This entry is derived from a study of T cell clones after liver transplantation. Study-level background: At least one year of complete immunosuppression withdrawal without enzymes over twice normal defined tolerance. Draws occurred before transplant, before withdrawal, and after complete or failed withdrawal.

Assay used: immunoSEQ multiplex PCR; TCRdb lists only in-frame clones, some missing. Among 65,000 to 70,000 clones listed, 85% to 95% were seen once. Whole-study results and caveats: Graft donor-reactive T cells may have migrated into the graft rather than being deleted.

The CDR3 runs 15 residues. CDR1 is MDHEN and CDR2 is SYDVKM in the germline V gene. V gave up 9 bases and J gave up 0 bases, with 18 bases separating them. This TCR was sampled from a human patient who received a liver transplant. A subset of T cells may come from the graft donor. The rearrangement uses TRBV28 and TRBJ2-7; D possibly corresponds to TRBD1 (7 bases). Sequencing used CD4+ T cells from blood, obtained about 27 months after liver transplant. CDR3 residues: CASKRGTAFSYEQYF. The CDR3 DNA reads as TGTGCCAGTAAACGCGGGACAGCTTTCTCCTACGAGCAGTACTTC.